The rows below give T cell receptor beta chains drawn from one sample of a study of T cell responses to AZD1222 COVID-19 vaccine. Clones were read by immunoSEQ multiplex PCR, and TCRdb kept only the in-frame ones, dropping some. The sample carries roughly 150,000 clones, around 92% recorded once. The starting material was peripheral blood, obtained 28 days after the second AZD1222 dose. Every receptor here comes from an adult who received the AZD1222 COVID-19 vaccine. CDR3s include the opening cysteine and the closing phenylalanine or tryptophan.

TRBJ2-7,TRBV6-5,16,CASSYSDGHITYEQYF
TRBJ1-1,TRBV6-5,13,CASRMTGSPEAFF
TRBJ2-2,TRBV18,16,CASSPSPGTETGELFF
TRBJ2-1,TRBV5-1,15,CASSSGLSSYNEQFF
TRBJ1-2,TRBV19,15,CASSLRTGRGDGYTF
TRBJ1-3,TRBV7-8,16,CASSYYGHNSGNTIYF
TRBJ1-2,TRBV6-6,15,CASLSGGREGNGYTF
TRBJ2-1,TRBV6-5,14,CASSYSDTYNEQFF
TRBJ1-3,TRBV3-1/TRBV3-2,18,CASSHVQLGGETGNTIYF
TRBJ1-2,TRBV19,15,CASSIDPEANYGYTF
TRBJ2-1,TRBV10-3,16,CAISESGAGGRAEQFF
TRBJ2-1,TRBV2,16,CASKTEDSYLANEQFF
TRBJ1-3,TRBV6-6,14,CASSFGTGGDTIYF
TRBJ1-2,TRBV5-4,14,CADESRGPLGGYTF
TRBJ2-7,TRBV18,16,CASSPQVGGLSYEQYF
TRBJ1-2,TRBV14,16,CASSQDFAGPGWGYTF
TRBJ1-1,TRBV7-3,13,CASSIPGQKVAFF
TRBJ1-2,TRBV5-4,15,CASSLTTGGFGGYTF
TRBJ2-2,TRBV7-6,18,CASSFPSDGKDNTGELFF
TRBJ2-7,TRBV5-1,13,CASSLIPWDEQYF
TRBJ2-1,TRBV18,15,CASSPTSGGANEQFF
TRBJ2-1,TRBV6-6,16,CASSLPASGGGNEQFF
TRBJ1-2,TRBV4-1,17,CASSQEQAGIRNYGYTF
TRBJ1-4,TRBV5-1,15,CASSLGLGGNEKLFF
TRBJ2-1,TRBV29-1,17,CSVVRGQGVSRYNEQFF
TRBJ2-5,TRBV13,12,CASSLAGETQYF
TRBJ1-5,TRBV5-3,17,CARSGRDRGKDNQPQHF
TRBJ1-1,TRBV12-3/TRBV12-4,13,CASSLTGDTEAFF
TRBJ1-3,TRBV27,14,CASSRGVAGNTIYF
TRBJ1-6,TRBV19,15,CASSSISRYNSPLHF
TRBJ1-1,TRBV6-2/TRBV6-3,18,CASSLRHPAGQLNTEAFF
TRBJ1-1,TRBV21-1,15,CASSNKEGWSTEAFF
TRBJ2-3,TRBV2,15,CASSATSSSTDTQYF
TRBJ2-7,TRBV6-5,15,CASSKEDSPFYEQYF
TRBJ2-5,TRBV5-5,15,CASSTWTRVKETQYF
TRBJ2-7,TRBV30,13,CAWSVGGAYEQYF
TRBJ2-7,TRBV5-1,15,CASSFLGTDSYEQYF
TRBJ1-6,TRBV6-5,13,CASSYSNLSPLHF
TRBJ2-7,TRBV12-3/TRBV12-4,12,CASSPTGYEQYF
TRBJ1-2,TRBV3-1/TRBV3-2,14,CASRPFGTFYGYTF
TRBJ2-4,TRBV12-3/TRBV12-4,12,CASRGRGNIQYF
TRBJ1-3,TRBV6-5,14,CASSPGQGENTIYF
TRBJ1-2,TRBV12-5,11,CASGLGYGYTF
TRBJ1-4,TRBV10-1,16,CASYLKPGKMEEKLFF
TRBJ1-4,TRBV5-1,15,CASSLRTAANEKLFF
TRBJ1-1,TRBV5-1,20,CARTLGTGYYWAFSDTEAFF